This T cell receptor beta chain was observed in a study of response to subunit inactivated influenza vaccine. This CDR3 region has 15 residues. Germline V lookup: CDR1 SGHRS, CDR2 YFSETQ. Trimming took 4 bases from V and 7 from J; bases not matched to a gene: 10. TCRdb itself ran the RT-PCR reads through MiXCR, one entry per CDR3 protein. This repertoire shows 500,000 to 600,000 distinct CDR3 sequences, 16% found once; its top ten account for approximately 3%. This chain connects TRBV5-1 to TRBJ1-5, with 8 bases that match TRBD1. Sequences were derived from CD4+ T cells sorted from PBMCs, sampled roughly 24 months after vaccination. This sequence was found in a man aged 50 to 75 who received an inactivated influenza vaccine. The CDR3 region is CASSVGPTGEQPQHF. The CDR3 coding sequence is TGCGCCAGCAGCGTAGGACCGACAGGGGAACAGCCCCAGCATTTT. Complete variable domain (other parts from reference TRBV5-1 and TRBJ1-5): KAGVTQTPRYLIKTRGQQVTLSCSPISGHRSVSWYQQTPGQGLQFLFEYFSETQRNKGNFPGRFSGRQFSNSRSEMNVSTLELGDSALYLCASSVGPTGEQPQHFGDGTRLSIL.